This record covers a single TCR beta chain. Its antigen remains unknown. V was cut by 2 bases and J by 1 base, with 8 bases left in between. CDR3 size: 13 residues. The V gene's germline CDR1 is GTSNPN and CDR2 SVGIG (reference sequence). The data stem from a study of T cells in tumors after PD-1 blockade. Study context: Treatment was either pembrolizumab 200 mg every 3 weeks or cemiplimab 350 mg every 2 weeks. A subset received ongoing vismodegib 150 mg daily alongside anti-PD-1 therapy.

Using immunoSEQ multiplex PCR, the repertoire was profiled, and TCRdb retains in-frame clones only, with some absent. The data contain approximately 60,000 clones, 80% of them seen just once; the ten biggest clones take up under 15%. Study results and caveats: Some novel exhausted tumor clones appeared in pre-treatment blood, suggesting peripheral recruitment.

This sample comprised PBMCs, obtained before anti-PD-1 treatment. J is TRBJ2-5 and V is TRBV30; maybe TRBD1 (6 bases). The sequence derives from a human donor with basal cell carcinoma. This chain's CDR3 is CAWSRGFQETQYF. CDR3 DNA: TGTGCCTGGAGTAGGGGGTTCCAAGAGACCCAGTACTTC.